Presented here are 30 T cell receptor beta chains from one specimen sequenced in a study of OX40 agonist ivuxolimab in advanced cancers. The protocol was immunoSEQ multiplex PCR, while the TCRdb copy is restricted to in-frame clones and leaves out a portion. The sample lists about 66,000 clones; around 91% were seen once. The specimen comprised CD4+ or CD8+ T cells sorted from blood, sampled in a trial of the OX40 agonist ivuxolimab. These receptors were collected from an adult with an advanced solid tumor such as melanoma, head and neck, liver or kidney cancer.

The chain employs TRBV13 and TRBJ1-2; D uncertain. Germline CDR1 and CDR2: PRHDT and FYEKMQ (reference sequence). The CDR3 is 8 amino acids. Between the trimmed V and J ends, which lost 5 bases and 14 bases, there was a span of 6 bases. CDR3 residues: CASSGGTF. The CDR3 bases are TGTGCCAGCAGCGGCGGTACCTTC.

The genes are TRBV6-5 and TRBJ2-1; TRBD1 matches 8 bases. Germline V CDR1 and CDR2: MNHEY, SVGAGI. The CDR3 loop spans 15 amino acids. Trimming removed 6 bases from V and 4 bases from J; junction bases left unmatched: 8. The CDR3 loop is CASSPRTGTYNEQFF. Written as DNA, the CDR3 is TGTGCCAGCAGCCCCAGGACAGGGACTTACAATGAGCAGTTCTTC.

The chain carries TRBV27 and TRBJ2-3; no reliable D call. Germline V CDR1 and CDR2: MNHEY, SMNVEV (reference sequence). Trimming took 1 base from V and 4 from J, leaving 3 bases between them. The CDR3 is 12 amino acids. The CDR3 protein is CASSLFPDTQYF. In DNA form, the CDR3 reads TGTGCCAGCAGTTTATTCCCAGATACGCAGTATTTT.

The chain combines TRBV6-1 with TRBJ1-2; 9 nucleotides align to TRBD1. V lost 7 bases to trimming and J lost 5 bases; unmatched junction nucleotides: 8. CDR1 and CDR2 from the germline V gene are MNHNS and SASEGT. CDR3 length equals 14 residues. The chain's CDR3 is CASTPRGQGYGYTF. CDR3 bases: TGTGCCAGCACCCCTCGCGGACAGGGGTATGGCTACACCTTC.

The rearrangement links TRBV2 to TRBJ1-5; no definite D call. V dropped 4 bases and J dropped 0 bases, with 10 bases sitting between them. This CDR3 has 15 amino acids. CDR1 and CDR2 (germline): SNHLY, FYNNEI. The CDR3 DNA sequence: TGTGCCAGCAGTGCAGGCAGTACTAGCAATCAGCCCCAGCATTTT. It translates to CASSAGSTSNQPQHF.

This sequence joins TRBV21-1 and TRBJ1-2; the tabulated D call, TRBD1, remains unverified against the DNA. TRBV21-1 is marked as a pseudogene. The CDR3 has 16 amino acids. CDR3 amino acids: CASSKFCYRTDYGYTF. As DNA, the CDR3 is TGTGCCAGCAGCAAATTTTGTTATAGGACAGACTATGGCTACACCTTC.

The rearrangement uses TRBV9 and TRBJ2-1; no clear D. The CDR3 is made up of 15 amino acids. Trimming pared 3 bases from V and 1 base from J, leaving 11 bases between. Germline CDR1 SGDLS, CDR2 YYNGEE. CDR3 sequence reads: CASSAGYSSYNEQFF. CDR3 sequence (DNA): TGTGCCAGCAGCGCTGGTTATAGTTCCTACAATGAGCAGTTCTTC.

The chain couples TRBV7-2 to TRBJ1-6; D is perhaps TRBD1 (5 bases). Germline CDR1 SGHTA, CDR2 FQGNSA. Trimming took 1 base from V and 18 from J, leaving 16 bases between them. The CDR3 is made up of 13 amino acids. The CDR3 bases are TGTGCCAGCAGCTTAGGGGGGTCCGGAATTCCCCACTTT. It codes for CASSLGGSGIPHF.

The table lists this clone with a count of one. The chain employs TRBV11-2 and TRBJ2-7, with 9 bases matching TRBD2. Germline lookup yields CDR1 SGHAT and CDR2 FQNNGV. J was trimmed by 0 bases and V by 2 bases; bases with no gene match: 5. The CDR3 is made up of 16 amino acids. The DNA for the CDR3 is TGTGCCAGCAGCTTAACCCTAGCGGGAAGCTCCTACGAGCAGTACTTC. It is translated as CASSLTLAGSSYEQYF. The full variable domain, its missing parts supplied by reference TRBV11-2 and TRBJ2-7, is EAGVAQSPRYKIIEKRQSVAFWCNPISGHATLYWYQQILGQGPKLLIQFQNNGVVDDSQLPKDRFSAERLKGVDSTLKIQPAKLEDSAVYLCASSLTLAGSSYEQYFGPGTRLTVT.

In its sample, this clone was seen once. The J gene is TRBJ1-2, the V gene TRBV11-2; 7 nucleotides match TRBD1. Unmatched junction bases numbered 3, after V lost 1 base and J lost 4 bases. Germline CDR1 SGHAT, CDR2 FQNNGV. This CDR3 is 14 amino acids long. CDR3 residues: CASSLGGTAYGYTF. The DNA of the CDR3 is TGTGCCAGCAGCTTAGGAGGGACAGCCTATGGCTACACCTTC.

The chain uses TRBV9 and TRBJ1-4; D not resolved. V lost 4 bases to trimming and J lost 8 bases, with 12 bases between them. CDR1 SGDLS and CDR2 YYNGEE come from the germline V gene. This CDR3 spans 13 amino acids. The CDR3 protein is CASSSGGGEKLFF. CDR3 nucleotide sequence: TGTGCCAGCAGCTCCGGCGGTGGGGAAAAACTGTTTTTT.

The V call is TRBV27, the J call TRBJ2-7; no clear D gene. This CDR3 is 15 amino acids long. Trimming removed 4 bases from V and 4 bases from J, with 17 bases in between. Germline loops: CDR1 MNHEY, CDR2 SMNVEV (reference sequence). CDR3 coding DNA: TGTGCCAGCAGTTGGCAGCGAATAGATCGATACGAGCAGTACTTC. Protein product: CASSWQRIDRYEQYF.

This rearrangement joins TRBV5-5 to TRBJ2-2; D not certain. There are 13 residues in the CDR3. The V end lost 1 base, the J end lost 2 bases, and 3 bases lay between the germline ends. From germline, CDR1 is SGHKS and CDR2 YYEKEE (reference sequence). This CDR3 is CASSLYNTGELFF. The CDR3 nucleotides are TGTGCCAGCAGCTTGTACAACACCGGGGAGCTGTTTTTT.

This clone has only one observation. The CDR3 nucleotides read TGTGCCAGCAGCCCAGGGACTAGCCGATTCACAGATACGCAGTATTTT. Amino acid sequence: CASSPGTSRFTDTQYF. The chain has TRBV7-8 and TRBJ2-3; TRBD2 matches at 9 bases. The CDR3 spans 16 residues. Germline trimming cut 5 bases from V and 2 bases from J; bases unmatched to any gene: 8. The germline CDR1 and CDR2 sequences are SGHVS and FQNEAQ.

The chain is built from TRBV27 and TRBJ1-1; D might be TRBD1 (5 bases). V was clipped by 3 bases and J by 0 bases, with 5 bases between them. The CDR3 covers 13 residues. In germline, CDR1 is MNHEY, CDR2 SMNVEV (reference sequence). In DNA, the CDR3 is TGTGCCAGCAGTTTGACAGTGAACACTGAAGCTTTCTTT. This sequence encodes CASSLTVNTEAFF.

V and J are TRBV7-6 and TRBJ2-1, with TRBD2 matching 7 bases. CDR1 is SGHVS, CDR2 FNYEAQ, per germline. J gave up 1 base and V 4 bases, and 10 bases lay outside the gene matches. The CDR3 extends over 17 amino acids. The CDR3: CASSSGIGGGSYNEQFF. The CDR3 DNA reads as TGTGCCAGCAGCTCAGGGATCGGCGGGGGTTCCTACAATGAGCAGTTCTTC.

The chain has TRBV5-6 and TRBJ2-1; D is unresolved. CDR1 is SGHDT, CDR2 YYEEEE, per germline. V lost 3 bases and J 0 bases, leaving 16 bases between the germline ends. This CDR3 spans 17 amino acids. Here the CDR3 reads CASSSALGLSSYNEQFF. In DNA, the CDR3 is TGTGCCAGCAGCTCCGCCTTAGGGCTCAGCTCCTACAATGAGCAGTTCTTC.

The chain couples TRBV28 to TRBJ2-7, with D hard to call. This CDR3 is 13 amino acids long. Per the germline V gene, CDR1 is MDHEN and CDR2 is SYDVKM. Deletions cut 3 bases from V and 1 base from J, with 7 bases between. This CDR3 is CASSLAISYEQYF. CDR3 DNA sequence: TGTGCCAGCAGTTTGGCCATATCCTACGAGCAGTACTTC.

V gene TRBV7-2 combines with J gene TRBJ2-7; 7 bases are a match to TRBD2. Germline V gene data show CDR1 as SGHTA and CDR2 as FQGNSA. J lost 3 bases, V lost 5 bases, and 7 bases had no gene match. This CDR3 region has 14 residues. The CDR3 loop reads CASSQGLGYYEQYF. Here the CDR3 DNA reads TGTGCCAGCAGCCAAGGACTAGGTTACTACGAGCAGTACTTC.

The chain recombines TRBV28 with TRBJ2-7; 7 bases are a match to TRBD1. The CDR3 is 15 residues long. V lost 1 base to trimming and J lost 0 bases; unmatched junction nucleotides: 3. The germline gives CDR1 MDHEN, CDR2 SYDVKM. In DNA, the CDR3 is TGTGCCAGCAGTTTATCCTGGGACAGCTCCTACGAGCAGTACTTC. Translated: CASSLSWDSSYEQYF.

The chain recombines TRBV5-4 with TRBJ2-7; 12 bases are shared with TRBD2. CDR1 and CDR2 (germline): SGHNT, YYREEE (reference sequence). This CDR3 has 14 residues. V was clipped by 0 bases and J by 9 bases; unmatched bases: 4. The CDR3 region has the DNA TGTGCCAGCAGCTTGGGACTAGCGGGAGAAAGGCAGTACTTC. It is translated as CASSLGLAGERQYF.

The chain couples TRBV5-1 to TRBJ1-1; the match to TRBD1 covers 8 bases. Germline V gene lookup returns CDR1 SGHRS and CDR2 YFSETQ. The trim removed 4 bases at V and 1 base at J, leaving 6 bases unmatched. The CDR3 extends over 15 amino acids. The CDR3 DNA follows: TGCGCCAGCAGCGTTTACAGGGGGACGAACACTGAAGCTTTCTTT. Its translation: CASSVYRGTNTEAFF. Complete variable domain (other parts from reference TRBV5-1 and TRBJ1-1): KAGVTQTPRYLIKTRGQQVTLSCSPISGHRSVSWYQQTPGQGLQFLFEYFSETQRNKGNFPGRFSGRQFSNSRSEMNVSTLELGDSALYLCASSVYRGTNTEAFFGQGTRLTVV.

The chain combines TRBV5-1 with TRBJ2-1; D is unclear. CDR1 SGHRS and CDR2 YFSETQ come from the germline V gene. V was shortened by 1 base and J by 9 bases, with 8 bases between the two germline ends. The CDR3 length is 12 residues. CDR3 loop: CASSLLSIEQFF. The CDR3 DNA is TGCGCCAGCAGCTTGCTCAGCATTGAGCAGTTCTTC. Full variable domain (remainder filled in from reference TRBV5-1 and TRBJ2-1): KAGVTQTPRYLIKTRGQQVTLSCSPISGHRSVSWYQQTPGQGLQFLFEYFSETQRNKGNFPGRFSGRQFSNSRSEMNVSTLELGDSALYLCASSLLSIEQFFGPGTRLTVL.

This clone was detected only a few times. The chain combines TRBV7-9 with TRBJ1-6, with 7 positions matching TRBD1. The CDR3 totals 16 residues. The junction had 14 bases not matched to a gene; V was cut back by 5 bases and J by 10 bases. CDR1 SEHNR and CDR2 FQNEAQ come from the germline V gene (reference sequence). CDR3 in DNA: TGTGCCAGCAGCCCCTGGCCACCGGACAGGACGTCACCCCTCCACTTT. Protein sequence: CASSPWPPDRTSPLHF.

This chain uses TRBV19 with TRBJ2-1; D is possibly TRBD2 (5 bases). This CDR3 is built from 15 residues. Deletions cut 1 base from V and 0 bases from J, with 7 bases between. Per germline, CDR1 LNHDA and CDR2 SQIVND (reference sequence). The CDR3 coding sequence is TGTGCCAGTAGTATAGGGGAGAGCTCCTACAATGAGCAGTTCTTC. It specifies CASSIGESSYNEQFF.

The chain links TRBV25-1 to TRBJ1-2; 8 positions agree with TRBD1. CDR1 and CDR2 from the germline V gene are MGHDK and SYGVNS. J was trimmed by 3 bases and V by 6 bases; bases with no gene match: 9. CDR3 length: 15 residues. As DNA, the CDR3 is TGTGCCAGCAGCTCAACAGGGGGAAGGGACTATGGCTACACCTTC. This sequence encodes CASSSTGGRDYGYTF.

CDR3 residues: CASSPTENYGYTF. The CDR3 DNA is TGCGCCAGCAGCCCCACAGAGAACTATGGCTACACCTTC. V usage is TRBV5-1 and J usage is TRBJ1-2; D remains ambiguous. Trimming removed 4 bases from V and 2 bases from J, with 9 bases in between. In germline, CDR1 is SGHRS, CDR2 YFSETQ. The CDR3 is 13 amino acids.

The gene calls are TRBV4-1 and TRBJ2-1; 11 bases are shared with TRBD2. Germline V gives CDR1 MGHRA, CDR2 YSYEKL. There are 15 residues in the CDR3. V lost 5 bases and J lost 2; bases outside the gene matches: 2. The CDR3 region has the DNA TGCGCCAGCAGCGCGACTAGCGGGGCCTACAATGAGCAGTTCTTC. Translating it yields CASSATSGAYNEQFF.

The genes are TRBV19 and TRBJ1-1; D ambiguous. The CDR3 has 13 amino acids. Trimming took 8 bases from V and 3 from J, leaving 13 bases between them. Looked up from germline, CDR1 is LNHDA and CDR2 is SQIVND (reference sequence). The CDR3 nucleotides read TGTGCCAGTTGGACGGGCCCCCACACTGAAGCTTTCTTT. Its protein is CASWTGPHTEAFF. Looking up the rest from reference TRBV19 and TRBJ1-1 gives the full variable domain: DGGITQSPKYLFRKEGQNVTLSCEQNLNHDAMYWYRQDPGQGLRLIYYSQIVNDFQKGDIAEGYSVSREKKESFPLTVTSAQKNPTAFYLCASWTGPHTEAFFGQGTRLTVV.

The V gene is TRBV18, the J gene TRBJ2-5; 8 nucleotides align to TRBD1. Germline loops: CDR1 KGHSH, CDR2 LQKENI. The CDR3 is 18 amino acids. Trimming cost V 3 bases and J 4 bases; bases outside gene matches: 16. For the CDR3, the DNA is TGTGCCAGCTCACCGGAGGACAGGGACTTCCACTTTAGAGAGACCCAGTACTTC. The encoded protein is CASSPEDRDFHFRETQYF.